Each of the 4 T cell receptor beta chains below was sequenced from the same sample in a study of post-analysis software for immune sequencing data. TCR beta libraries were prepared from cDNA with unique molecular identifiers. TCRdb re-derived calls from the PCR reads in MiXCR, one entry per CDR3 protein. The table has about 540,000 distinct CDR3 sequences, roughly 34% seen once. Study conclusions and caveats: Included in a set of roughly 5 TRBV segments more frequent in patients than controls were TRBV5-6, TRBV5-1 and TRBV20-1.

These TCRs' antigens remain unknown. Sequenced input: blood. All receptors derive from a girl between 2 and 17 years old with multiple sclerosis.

The CDR3 sequence is CASGNPLGYGYTF. CDR3 nucleotides: TGTGCCAGCGGGAACCCATTGGGGTATGGCTACACCTTC. The V and J genes are TRBV6-6 and TRBJ1-2; no firm D call. Deletions cut 8 bases from V and 5 bases from J, with 15 bases between. This CDR3 contains 13 residues. Per the germline V gene, CDR1 is MNHNY and CDR2 is SVGAGI (reference sequence).

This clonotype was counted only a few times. CDR3 sequence reads: CASSRTSGGLGETQYF. The CDR3 DNA sequence: TGTGCCAGCAGTCGGACTAGCGGGGGCCTAGGGGAGACCCAGTACTTC. The chain carries TRBV6-5 and TRBJ2-7; 13 positions agree with TRBD2. TRBJ2-5 explains the end of the DNA better; the J call may be wrong. Germline assignment: CDR1 MNHEY and CDR2 SVGAGI. This CDR3 has 16 amino acids.

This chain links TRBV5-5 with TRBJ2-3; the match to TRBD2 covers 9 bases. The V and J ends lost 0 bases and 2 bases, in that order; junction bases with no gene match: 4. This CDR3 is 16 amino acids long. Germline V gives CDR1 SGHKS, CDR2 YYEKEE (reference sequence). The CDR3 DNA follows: TGTGCCAGCAGCTTGGGACTAGCGGCCCCCACAGATACGCAGTATTTT. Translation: CASSLGLAAPTDTQYF.

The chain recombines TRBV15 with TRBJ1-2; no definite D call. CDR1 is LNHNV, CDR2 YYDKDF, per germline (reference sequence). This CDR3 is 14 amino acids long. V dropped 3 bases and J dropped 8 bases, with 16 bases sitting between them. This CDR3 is CATSSAEERAGYTF. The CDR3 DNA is TGTGCCACCAGCAGTGCCGAGGAGAGAGCGGGCTACACCTTC.